These 12 T cell receptor beta chains share one sample of origin, sequenced in a study of cytomegalovirus exposure and HLA in healthy donors. In the PCR, 60 Vbeta and 13 Jbeta primers were used. The protocol was immunoSEQ multiplex PCR, while the TCRdb copy is restricted to in-frame clones and leaves out a portion. The table shows about 200,000 clones, with approximately 80% occurring only once. Sequencing was carried out using PBMCs. All receptors come from a man aged 40-49 years in good health and CMV-seronegative.

This clone was observed a few times. The chain links TRBV7-9 to TRBJ1-2; no clear D. Germline V gives CDR1 SEHNR, CDR2 FQNEAQ (reference sequence). CDR3 length: 14 residues. The ends were cut back, 4 bases at V and 2 bases at J, with 11 bases in the middle. CDR3 residues: CASSSQTENYGYTF. CDR3 DNA: TGTGCCAGCAGCTCCCAGACTGAGAACTATGGCTACACCTTC. Full variable domain (missing parts from reference TRBV7-9 and TRBJ1-2): DTGVSQNPRHKITKRGQNVTFRCDPISEHNRLYWYRQTLGQGPEFLTYFQNEAQLEKSRLLSDRFSAERPKGSFSTLEIQRTEQGDSAMYLCASSSQTENYGYTFGSGTRLTVV.

This clone was counted only a few times. The V gene is TRBV7-3, the J gene TRBJ2-1; possibly TRBD2 for D (6 bases). Germline-derived CDR1 and CDR2 are SGHTA and FQGTGA. V shed 5 bases and J shed 10 bases, with 15 bases lying between them. The CDR3 totals 13 residues. The CDR3 sequence: CASSPGGGREQFF. The CDR3 nucleotides read TGTGCCAGCAGCCCCGGGGGTGGGCGAGAGCAGTTCTTC.

V gene TRBV5-4 combines with J gene TRBJ1-1; 8 bases match TRBD1. V lost 3 bases, J lost 3 bases, and 4 bases stayed unmatched. CDR1 SGHNT and CDR2 YYREEE come from the germline V gene (reference sequence). This CDR3 region has 14 residues. The CDR3 loop is CASSYRGLDTEAFF. DNA for the CDR3: TGTGCCAGCAGCTACAGGGGGTTGGACACTGAAGCTTTCTTT.

This rearrangement joins TRBV6-5 to TRBJ1-6; D unclear. Germline CDR1 and CDR2: MNHEY and SVGAGI. V lost 2 bases, J lost 9 bases, and 11 bases lay in between. The CDR3 sequence is 14 residues long. CDR3 nucleotides: TGTGCCAGCAGTTACATCCAGGAGGGTTCACCCCTCCACTTT. Translated: CASSYIQEGSPLHF.

This clone showed up just a few times. The chain employs TRBV4-1 and TRBJ2-1, with D possibly TRBD2 on 5 matching bases. The CDR3 has 15 amino acids. V was pared by 3 bases and J by 1 base, with 10 bases between. Germline V gene lookup returns CDR1 MGHRA and CDR2 YSYEKL. The CDR3 sequence is CASSQIAHSYNEQFF. CDR3 in DNA: TGCGCCAGCAGCCAGATAGCGCATTCCTACAATGAGCAGTTCTTC.

The genes are TRBV7-3 and TRBJ2-1; 12 bases line up with TRBD2. CDR1 and CDR2 (germline): SGHTA, FQGTGA. V lost 2 bases and J lost 8; bases outside the gene matches: 4. The CDR3 totals 15 residues. The CDR3 nucleotides are TGTGCCAGCAGCTTACTAGCGGGAGGGTCGGATGAGCAGTTCTTC. This gives the protein CASSLLAGGSDEQFF.

Written as DNA, the CDR3 is TGTGCCAGCAGCTCCCTAGCGGGGACGGCCTACGAGCAGTACTTC. Residues: CASSSLAGTAYEQYF. The V and J genes are TRBV7-6 and TRBJ2-7, with 9 bases identical to TRBD2. The CDR3 runs 15 residues. CDR1 is SGHVS, CDR2 FNYEAQ, per germline. V lost 4 bases and J lost 2; bases outside the gene matches: 6.

The chain combines TRBV7-8 with TRBJ1-1; 7 bases line up with TRBD1. The CDR3 extends over 14 amino acids. Germline values: CDR1 SGHVS, CDR2 FQNEAQ. Trimming at V came to 1 base and at J to 7 bases, leaving 6 bases not matched to a gene. DNA of the CDR3: TGTGCCAGCAGCTTAGGTGGGGGACAGTTTGAAGCTTTCTTT. Translating gives CASSLGGGQFEAFF.

The CDR3 DNA is TGTGCCAGCAGTTCCGACGGTAGAGGAGAGACCCAGTACTTC. Translating gives CASSSDGRGETQYF. V and J are TRBV7-2 and TRBJ2-5; D not certain. The CDR3 covers 14 residues. V dropped 6 bases and J dropped 4 bases, with 15 bases sitting between them. Germline V lookup: CDR1 SGHTA, CDR2 FQGNSA.

The chain links TRBV27 to TRBJ2-7; 9 bases align to TRBD1. The CDR3 runs to 15 residues. J lost 3 bases, V lost 4 bases, and 7 bases had no gene match. Germline assignment: CDR1 MNHEY and CDR2 SMNVEV (reference sequence). DNA of the CDR3: TGTGCCAGCAGTTCCTCGACAGGGGGAAACTACGAGCAGTACTTC. The encoded protein is CASSSSTGGNYEQYF.

V gene TRBV29-1 combines with J gene TRBJ2-7, with 7 bases fitting TRBD2. The length of the CDR3 is 11 residues. Trimming at V came to 1 base and at J to 6 bases, leaving 0 bases not matched to a gene. Germline V lookup: CDR1 SQVTM, CDR2 ANQGSEA. The CDR3 loop is CSVEGGGEQYF. The DNA of the CDR3 is TGCAGCGTTGAAGGGGGGGGCGAGCAGTACTTC.

The chain employs TRBV18 and TRBJ1-3, with 7 bases that match TRBD1. Germline V gives CDR1 KGHSH, CDR2 LQKENI. Germline trimming cut 6 bases from V and 1 base from J; bases unmatched to any gene: 3. This CDR3 has 14 amino acids. DNA of the CDR3: TGTGCCAGCTCTCGACAGGGATCTGGAAACACCATATATTTT. Protein: CASSRQGSGNTIYF.